This T cell receptor beta chain was documented in a study of cytomegalovirus exposure and HLA in healthy donors. The V end was cut by 4 bases, the J end by 5 bases, with 17 bases between. Germline V CDR1 and CDR2: LGHNT, FRNRAP. The CDR3 consists of 16 residues. The donors were part of the 120-subject validation cohort, which stood apart from the roughly 670-subject first cohort. Sequencing used immunoSEQ multiplex PCR; TCRdb keeps in-frame clones, though not all of them. This table has under 300,000 clones, 90% appearing once. The TCR was taken from a woman aged 18-30 years in good health and CMV-seronegative. V is TRBV12-5 and J is TRBJ2-2; D possibly corresponds to TRBD2 (6 bases). The sample consisted of PBMCs. The CDR3 DNA reads TGTGCTAGTGGTTCCGCCATAAAGGGGAGGACCGGGGAGCTGTTTTTT. It yields the protein CASGSAIKGRTGELFF. The variable domain in full, with the rest retrieved from reference TRBV12-5 and TRBJ2-2, is DARVTQTPRHKVTEMGQEVTMRCQPILGHNTVFWYRQTMMQGLELLAYFRNRAPLDDSGMPKDRFSAEMPDATLATLKIQPSEPRDSAVYFCASGSAIKGRTGELFFGEGSRLTVL.